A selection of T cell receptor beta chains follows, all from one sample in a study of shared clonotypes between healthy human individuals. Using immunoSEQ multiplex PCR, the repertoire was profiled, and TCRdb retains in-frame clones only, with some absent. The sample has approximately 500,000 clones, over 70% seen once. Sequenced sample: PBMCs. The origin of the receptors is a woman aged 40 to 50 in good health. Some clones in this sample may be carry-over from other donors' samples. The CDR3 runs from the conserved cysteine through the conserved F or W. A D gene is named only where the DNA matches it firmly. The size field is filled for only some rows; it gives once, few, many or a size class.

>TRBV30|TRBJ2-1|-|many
CAWSGAYNEQFF
TGTGCCTGGAGCGGCGCCTACAATGAGCAGTTCTTC
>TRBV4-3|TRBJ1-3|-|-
CASSQELGYSGNTIYF
TGCGCCAGCAGCCAAGAATTAGGTTACTCTGGAAACACCATATATTTT
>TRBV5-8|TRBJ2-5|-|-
CASSLGQIQETQYF
TGTGCCAGCAGCTTGGGACAGATCCAAGAGACCCAGTACTTC
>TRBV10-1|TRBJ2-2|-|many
CASSRDSANTGELFF
TGCGCCAGCAGCCGGGACTCTGCGAACACCGGGGAGCTGTTTTTT
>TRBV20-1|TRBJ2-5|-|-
CTPEAGETQYF
TGCACCCCTGAAGCCGGGGAGACCCAGTACTTC
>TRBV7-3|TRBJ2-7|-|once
CAGSLEVGLHVPHEQYF
TGTGCCGGCAGCTTAGAGGTCGGTCTTCATGTCCCCCACGAGCAGTACTTC
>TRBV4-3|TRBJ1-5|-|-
CASSQDGHQPQHF
TGCGCCAGCAGCCAAGATGGTCATCAGCCCCAGCATTTT
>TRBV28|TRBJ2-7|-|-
CASSPRMGLYEQYF
TGTGCCAGCAGTCCCCGTATGGGCCTCTACGAGCAGTACTTC
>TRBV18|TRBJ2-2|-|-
CASSKDTGELFF
TGTGCCAGCTCAAAAGACACCGGGGAGCTGTTTTTT
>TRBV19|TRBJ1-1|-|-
CASSIQGWDTEAFF
TGTGCCAGTAGTATTCAGGGTTGGGACACTGAAGCTTTCTTT
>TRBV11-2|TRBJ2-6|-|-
CASSPRDNNVLTF
TGTGCCAGCAGCCCCCGGGACAACAACGTCCTGACTTTC
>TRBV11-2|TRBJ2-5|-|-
CASSLAVQVKETQYF
TGTGCCAGCAGCTTAGCGGTCCAAGTTAAAGAGACCCAGTACTTC
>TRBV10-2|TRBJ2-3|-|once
CASTGGAGDTQYF
TGCGCCAGCACCGGGGGCGCGGGAGATACGCAGTATTTT
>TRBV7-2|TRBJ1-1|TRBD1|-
CASSKPTGGWTEAFF
TGTGCCAGCAGCAAGCCGACAGGGGGCTGGACTGAAGCTTTCTTT
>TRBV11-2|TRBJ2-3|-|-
CASSSHRGDTQYF
TGTGCCAGCAGCTCCCATCGGGGAGATACGCAGTATTTT
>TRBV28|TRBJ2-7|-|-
CASTKTGEMEYEQYF
TGTGCCAGCACTAAAACTGGGGAGATGGAGTACGAGCAGTACTTC
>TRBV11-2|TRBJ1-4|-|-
CASSLGINEKLFF
TGTGCCAGCAGCTTAGGAATAAATGAAAAACTGTTTTTT
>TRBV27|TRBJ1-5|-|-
CASSFDGNQPQHF
TGTGCCAGCAGTTTCGACGGGAATCAGCCCCAGCATTTT
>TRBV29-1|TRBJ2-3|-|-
CSVVGFWLADSNTQYF
TGCAGCGTTGTCGGTTTTTGGCTAGCCGACTCAAATACGCAGTATTTT
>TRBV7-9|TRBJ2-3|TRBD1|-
CASSLGTEADTQYF
TGTGCCAGCAGCCTGGGGACAGAAGCAGATACGCAGTATTTT
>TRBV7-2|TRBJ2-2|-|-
CASSLARWRSGGSTGELFF
TGTGCCAGCAGCTTAGCGCGGTGGAGGTCAGGTGGTTCCACCGGGGAGCTGTTTTTT
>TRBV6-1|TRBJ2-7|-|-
CASTNSGVYEQYF
TGTGCCAGCACCAATAGCGGAGTCTACGAGCAGTACTTC
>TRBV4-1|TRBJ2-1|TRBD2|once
CASSQAGTRNEQFF
TGCGCCAGCAGCCAAGCTGGGACTAGGAATGAGCAGTTCTTC
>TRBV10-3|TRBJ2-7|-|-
CAISEWSGVSYEQYF
TGTGCCATCAGTGAGTGGTCAGGGGTTTCCTACGAGCAGTACTTC
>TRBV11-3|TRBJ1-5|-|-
CASSLPPLEGVQVNQPQHF
TGTGCCAGCAGCTTACCTCCCTTGGAGGGGGTTCAGGTAAATCAGCCCCAGCATTTT
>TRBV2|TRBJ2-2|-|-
CASSENPDRHRGAVF
TGTGCCAGCAGTGAAAATCCGGACAGACACCGGGGAGCTGTTTTT
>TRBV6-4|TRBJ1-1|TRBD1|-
CASRGTGSMNTEAFF
TGTGCCAGCAGAGGGACAGGGTCCATGAACACTGAAGCTTTCTTT
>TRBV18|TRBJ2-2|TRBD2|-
CASSPPGGTGELFF
TGTGCCAGCTCGCCGCCGGGGGGTACCGGGGAGCTGTTTTTT
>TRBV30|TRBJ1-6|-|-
CAWSVTGDSPLHF
TGTGCCTGGAGTGTAACGGGGGATTCACCCCTCCACTTT
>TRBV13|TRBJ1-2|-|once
CASALRDGTNYGYTF
TGTGCCAGCGCTCTTCGGGACGGAACTAACTATGGCTACACCTTC
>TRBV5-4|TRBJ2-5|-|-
CASSPTGDGETQYF
TGTGCCAGCAGCCCTACAGGAGACGGAGAGACCCAGTACTTC
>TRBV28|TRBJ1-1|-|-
CASSNPGQNTEAFF
TGTGCCAGCAGCAATCCGGGACAGAACACTGAAGCTTTCTTT
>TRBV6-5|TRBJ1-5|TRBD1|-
CASSGTGFDQPQHF
TGTGCCAGCAGCGGGACAGGGTTCGATCAGCCCCAGCATTTT
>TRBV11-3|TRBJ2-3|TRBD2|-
CASSHTLAGGPDTQYF
TGTGCCAGCAGCCATACGCTAGCGGGAGGGCCAGATACGCAGTATTTT
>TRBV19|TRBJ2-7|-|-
CASSSAGTPTTYEQYF
TGTGCCAGTAGCAGCGCCGGGACTCCTACGACTTACGAGCAGTACTTC
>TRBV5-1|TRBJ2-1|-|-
CASSLEGAGGNEQFF
TGCGCCAGCAGCTTGGAGGGAGCGGGTGGTAATGAGCAGTTCTTC
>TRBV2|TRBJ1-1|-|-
CASSEGVDGRRAFF
TGTGCCAGCAGTGAAGGGGTCGACGGACGTAGGGCTTTCTTT
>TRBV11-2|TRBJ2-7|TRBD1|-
CASNPGQFSYEQYF
TGTGCCAGCAACCCGGGACAGTTCTCCTACGAGCAGTACTTC
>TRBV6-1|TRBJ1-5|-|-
CASSYGGQPQHF
TGTGCCAGCAGTTATGGAGGGCAGCCCCAGCATTTT
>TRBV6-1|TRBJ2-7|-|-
CASSVFRGPTYEQYF
TGTGCCAGCAGTGTCTTCAGGGGCCCAACCTACGAGCAGTACTTC
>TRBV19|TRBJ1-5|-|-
CASSIGRDQPQHF
TGTGCCAGTAGTATAGGTAGGGATCAGCCCCAGCATTTT
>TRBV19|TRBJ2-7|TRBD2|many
CASSGGGSTYEQYF
TGTGCCAGTAGCGGGGGGGGCAGCACCTACGAGCAGTACTTC